The 9 T cell receptor beta chains below come from one sample, sequenced in a study of T cell changes during pregnancy in multiple sclerosis (dated by TCRdb to about 2019). Library creation used the immunoSEQ multiplex PCR assay. TCRdb retrieved this table from immuneACCESS and kept in-frame rearrangements only. Not all clones are present; in checked studies, unresolved V genes account for under half, and no reason is known for the remainder. The sample table contains tens of thousands of clones; only one count was recorded for approximately 90% of them. The biggest ten clones account for roughly 0.5% of the sample. Sequencing was performed on CD4+ T cells from peripheral blood mononuclear cells, taken in the third trimester of pregnancy. These receptors were taken from a female donor with multiple sclerosis, enrolled in a pregnancy study.

The chain recombines TRBV11-3 with TRBJ2-7; tentative D call: TRBD2 (6 bases). Looked up from germline, CDR1 is SGHNT and CDR2 is YENEEA. Trimming shortened V by 0 bases and J by 7 bases, and 19 bases separated the two germline ends. The CDR3 spans 16 residues. The CDR3 nucleotides are TGTGCCAGCAGCTTAGATGGATTGAGGGAGGCCGGGGAGCAGTACTTC. Residues: CASSLDGLREAGEQYF. The entire variable domain, with the rest obtained from reference TRBV11-3 and TRBJ2-7, is as follows: EAGVVQSPRYKIIEKKQPVAFWCNPISGHNTLYWYLQNLGQGPELLIRYENEEAVDDSQLPKDRFSAERLKGVDSTLKIQPAELGDSAVYLCASSLDGLREAGEQYFGPGTRLTVT.

V gene TRBV28 combines with J gene TRBJ2-2, with TRBD2 matching 13 bases. Germline trimming cut 3 bases from V and 8 bases from J; bases unmatched to any gene: 9. The CDR3 loop spans 17 amino acids. Germline V gives CDR1 MDHEN, CDR2 SYDVKM. The DNA for the CDR3 is TGTGCCAGCAGTTTTTGGAGACTAGCGGGAGGACCGGGGGAGCTGTTTTTT. Encoded protein: CASSFWRLAGGPGELFF.

The chain links TRBV6-6 to TRBJ2-7; TRBD2 agrees at 7 bases. Trimming removed 10 bases from V and 0 bases from J; junction bases left unmatched: 12. There are 15 residues in the CDR3. The germline V gene encodes CDR1 MNHNY and CDR2 SVGAGI (reference sequence). The CDR3 is CATQYYGTISYEQYF. In DNA, the CDR3 is TGTGCCACCCAGTATTACGGGACTATCTCCTACGAGCAGTACTTC.

This chain links TRBV9 with TRBJ1-4; 8 bases are shared with TRBD1. In germline, CDR1 is SGDLS, CDR2 YYNGEE. The CDR3 sequence is 16 residues long. V lost 4 bases, J lost 2 bases, and 7 bases stayed unmatched. The CDR3 sequence: CASSQGQGRTNEKLFF. The CDR3 nucleotides are TGTGCCAGCAGCCAAGGACAGGGACGGACTAATGAAAAACTGTTTTTT.

The chain carries TRBV9 and TRBJ2-1; 8 bases are a match to TRBD1. CDR1 and CDR2 from the germline V gene are SGDLS and YYNGEE. After removal of 1 base from V and 5 bases from J, the junction contained 14 bases not matched to a gene. The CDR3 runs 18 residues. The DNA for the CDR3 is TGTGCCAGCAGCGTAACCCTAATGGACAGGGTTCACGACAATGAGCAGTTCTTC. Translated: CASSVTLMDRVHDNEQFF.

V usage is TRBV4-2 and J usage is TRBJ2-5, with 8 bases identical to TRBD1. The CDR3 covers 16 residues. Germline CDR1 and CDR2: LGHNA and YNFKEQ. The V segment lost 0 bases and the J segment 1 base; nucleotides outside the gene matches: 4. The CDR3 bases are TGTGCCAGCAGCCAAGAACAGGGGGGTCTCCAAGAGACCCAGTACTTC. Translation: CASSQEQGGLQETQYF.

The CDR3 here is CASSLAGQASGANVLTF. The CDR3 DNA follows: TGCGCCAGCAGCTTGGCTGGACAAGCCTCTGGGGCCAACGTCCTGACTTTC. This chain links TRBV5-1 with TRBJ2-6; perhaps TRBD1 as D (5 bases). Between the trimmed V and J ends, which lost 0 bases and 0 bases, there was a span of 10 bases. The germline V gene encodes CDR1 SGHRS and CDR2 YFSETQ. The CDR3 is 17 residues long.

This chain uses TRBV28 with TRBJ2-6, with 9 bases that match TRBD1. The CDR3 length is 17 residues. CDR1 is MDHEN, CDR2 SYDVKM, per germline. J gave up 2 bases and V 6 bases, and 8 bases lay outside the gene matches. As DNA, the CDR3 is TGTGCCAGCAGCCCTGGGACAGGGAGGACTGGGGCCAACGTCCTGACTTTC. Amino acid sequence: CASSPGTGRTGANVLTF.

This chain uses TRBV7-9 with TRBJ2-3; 10 bases match TRBD2. This CDR3 is built from 16 residues. Germline CDR1 SEHNR, CDR2 FQNEAQ (reference sequence). J lost 6 bases, V lost 8 bases, and 14 bases had no gene match. CDR3 DNA: TGTGCCAGCTTCCCCGGGGGGCTAGCGGGAGCTGATACGCAGTATTTT. Translating it yields CASFPGGLAGADTQYF.